Each of the 23 T cell receptor beta chains below was sequenced from the same sample in a study of T cell responses to AZD1222 COVID-19 vaccine. The assay was immunoSEQ multiplex PCR, and TCRdb's table has in-frame clones only and misses some. The sample holds about 130,000 clones, 92% seen once. This material consisted of peripheral blood, taken on day 0 of AZD1222 vaccination. These receptors were obtained from an adult in good health.

The chain joins TRBV28 to TRBJ1-6; D gene unclear. There are 12 residues in the CDR3. CDR1 MDHEN and CDR2 SYDVKM come from the germline V gene. V lost 5 bases to trimming and J lost 7 bases, with 6 bases between them. The CDR3 loop is CASSVLNSPLHF. The DNA of the CDR3 is TGTGCCAGCAGTGTACTAAATTCACCCCTCCACTTT.

The J gene is TRBJ1-1, the V gene TRBV7-9; possibly TRBD1 for D (6 bases). Trimming cost V 3 bases and J 1 base, with 12 bases left between them. Per the germline V gene, CDR1 is SEHNR and CDR2 is FQNEAQ (reference sequence). This CDR3 is 15 amino acids long. CDR3 in amino acids: CASSFFRGRNTEAFF. For the CDR3, the DNA is TGTGCCAGCAGCTTTTTTCGGGGGCGGAACACTGAAGCTTTCTTT. Supplemented by reference TRBV7-9 and TRBJ1-1, the full variable domain reads DTGVSQNPRHKITKRGQNVTFRCDPISEHNRLYWYRQTLGQGPEFLTYFQNEAQLEKSRLLSDRFSAERPKGSFSTLEIQRTEQGDSAMYLCASSFFRGRNTEAFFGQGTRLTVV.

The chain links TRBV10-3 to TRBJ1-5, with D hard to call. This CDR3 has 13 amino acids. The germline gives CDR1 ENHRY, CDR2 SYGVKD. V lost 2 bases and J 5 bases, leaving 7 bases between the germline ends. The CDR3 nucleotides read TGTGCCATCAGTGAGAACCGAGATCAGCCCCAGCATTTT. This codes for CAISENRDQPQHF.

The rearrangement uses TRBV5-5 and TRBJ1-1; D is undetermined. Between the trimmed V and J ends, which lost 6 bases and 1 base, there was a span of 13 bases. CDR3 length: 14 residues. CDR1 is SGHKS and CDR2 is YYEKEE in the germline V gene (reference sequence). This CDR3 is CASTTTGGNTEAFF. The CDR3 DNA reads TGTGCCAGCACCACCACGGGTGGGAACACTGAAGCTTTCTTT.

The chain carries TRBV7-8 and TRBJ2-3; TRBD2 is a possible D gene (6 bases). This CDR3 has 15 residues. The germline CDR1 and CDR2 sequences are SGHVS and FQNEAQ. V was clipped by 6 bases and J by 3 bases, with 16 bases between them. CDR3 bases: TGTGCCAGCAGTTCCGGCGGCGGGGTTACAGATACGCAGTATTTT. Protein: CASSSGGGVTDTQYF.

CDR3 residues: CASSPPGTSNYQQFF. Here the CDR3 DNA reads TGTGCCAGCTCACCTCCCGGGACTAGCAACTATCAGCAGTTCTTC. This chain connects TRBV18 to TRBJ2-1, with 9 bases that match TRBD2. The CDR3 covers 15 residues. The germline V gene has CDR1 KGHSH and CDR2 LQKENI. J was trimmed by 11 bases and V by 3 bases; bases with no gene match: 11.

This clone has a single count. The V and J genes are TRBV3-1 (or the pseudogene TRBV3-2) and TRBJ1-2; unclear D gene. Trimming took 0 bases from V and 3 from J, leaving 11 bases between them. CDR3 length equals 15 residues. Germline values: CDR1 LGHDT, CDR2 YNNKEL (reference sequence). The CDR3 region is CASSQDASRDYGYTF. For the CDR3, the DNA is TGTGCCAGCAGCCAAGACGCGTCTCGGGACTATGGCTACACCTTC.

The CDR3 loop is CASNPRGDTGELFF. The CDR3 nucleotides are TGTGCCAGCAACCCTAGGGGTGACACCGGGGAGCTGTTTTTT. This chain uses TRBV7-9 with TRBJ2-2; D is perhaps TRBD1 (5 bases). The germline V gene encodes CDR1 SEHNR and CDR2 FQNEAQ (reference sequence). There are 14 residues in the CDR3. Trimming pared 7 bases from V and 3 bases from J, leaving 12 bases between.

The chain's CDR3 is CASSSQGVGEKLFF. The CDR3 DNA follows: TGCGCCAGCAGCTCACAGGGGGTTGGTGAAAAACTGTTTTTT. V gene TRBV5-1 combines with J gene TRBJ1-4; TRBD1 aligns across 8 bases. The CDR3 contains 14 residues. CDR1 is SGHRS, CDR2 YFSETQ, per germline. V dropped 3 bases and J dropped 7; count of bases not matched to a gene: 5.

The V call is TRBV5-1, the J call TRBJ1-6, with 8 nucleotides matching TRBD1. Trimming cost V 3 bases and J 5 bases; bases outside gene matches: 4. Per germline, CDR1 SGHRS and CDR2 YFSETQ. The CDR3 runs to 15 residues. The CDR3 loop reads CASSSRTGNNSPLHF. In DNA, the CDR3 is TGCGCCAGCAGCTCACGGACAGGGAATAATTCACCCCTCCACTTT.

The chain links TRBV11-3 to TRBJ2-2; D tentatively fits TRBD1 or TRBD2 (6 bases each). Trimming cost V 1 base and J 3 bases, with 21 bases left between them. The CDR3 is made up of 19 amino acids. Germline loops: CDR1 SGHNT, CDR2 YENEEA. The CDR3 DNA reads as TGTGCCAGCAGCTTAGGGGGGTTTCGGGGGCAAATTGACACCGGGGAGCTGTTTTTT. It translates to CASSLGGFRGQIDTGELFF.

The chain has TRBV27 and TRBJ1-2; D is unresolved. V lost 5 bases, J lost 7 bases, and 20 bases lay in between. Germline CDR1 and CDR2: MNHEY and SMNVEV (reference sequence). The CDR3 is 15 residues long. The CDR3 nucleotides read TGTGCCAGCAGTCCGATTAGTAGGGCAGTAGGTGGCTACACCTTC. It encodes CASSPISRAVGGYTF.

The chain employs TRBV15 and TRBJ1-3; no clear D gene. V was shortened by 0 bases and J by 4 bases, with 19 bases between the two germline ends. Germline V gene data show CDR1 as LNHNV and CDR2 as YYDKDF (reference sequence). This CDR3 is built from 18 residues. The CDR3 reads CATSRDLVGSLTGNTIYF. The CDR3 DNA is TGTGCCACCAGCAGAGATCTTGTCGGTTCCTTAACAGGAAACACCATATATTTT.

V usage is TRBV19 and J usage is TRBJ1-5; 7 bases align to TRBD1. Looked up from germline, CDR1 is LNHDA and CDR2 is SQIVND (reference sequence). The CDR3 contains 14 residues. V was pared by 7 bases and J by 7 bases, with 10 bases of the junction left unmatched. The CDR3 protein is CASTMEGAEQPQHF. DNA for the CDR3: TGTGCCAGTACCATGGAGGGGGCTGAACAGCCCCAGCATTTT. The variable domain in full, with the rest retrieved from reference TRBV19 and TRBJ1-5, is DGGITQSPKYLFRKEGQNVTLSCEQNLNHDAMYWYRQDPGQGLRLIYYSQIVNDFQKGDIAEGYSVSREKKESFPLTVTSAQKNPTAFYLCASTMEGAEQPQHFGDGTRLSIL.

This clone was seen once. The chain uses TRBV28 and TRBJ1-2; 9 nucleotides align to TRBD1. This CDR3 comprises 15 residues. With V trimmed by 2 bases and J by 0 bases, 1 base remained unmatched. CDR1 is MDHEN and CDR2 is SYDVKM in the germline V gene. CDR3 DNA: TGTGCCAGCAGTTTACGGGACAGGGCTAACTATGGCTACACCTTC. This codes for CASSLRDRANYGYTF.

This chain joins TRBV3-1 (or the pseudogene TRBV3-2) and TRBJ1-1; D gene unclear. Trimming took off 1 base at V and 6 bases at J, with 12 bases between the two ends. The CDR3 extends over 14 amino acids. Germline CDR1 is LGHDT and CDR2 is YNNKEL (reference sequence). This CDR3 is CASSQGGLVPEAFF. The CDR3 nucleotides read TGTGCCAGCAGCCAAGGAGGGCTCGTGCCTGAAGCTTTCTTT.

V is TRBV7-2 and J is TRBJ1-4; TRBD1 agrees at 7 bases. V trimming: 7 bases; J trimming: 8 bases; junction bases outside the gene matches: 13. The CDR3 runs 15 residues. Germline V gene data show CDR1 as SGHTA and CDR2 as FQGNSA. The CDR3 DNA is TGTGCCAGCAAAAAAGAGGGGACAGTTGAGGAAAAACTGTTTTTT. Translated, it gives CASKKEGTVEEKLFF.

This chain connects TRBV20-1 to TRBJ1-4; D call uncertain. The CDR3 spans 16 residues. V shed 3 bases and J shed 11 bases, with 25 bases lying between them. Germline V CDR1 and CDR2: DFQATT, SNEGSKA (reference sequence). The CDR3 loop reads CSASPRRTEPWEKLFF. The CDR3 DNA follows: TGCAGTGCTAGTCCCCGAAGAACAGAGCCCTGGGAGAAACTGTTTTTT.

On this clone itself: The sample has other DNA sequences that encode this CDR3 too. The rearrangement uses TRBV19 and TRBJ2-7; D may be TRBD1 (6 bases). There are 14 residues in the CDR3. The germline V and J ends were trimmed by 5 bases and 0 bases, with 11 bases remaining between them. Germline assignment: CDR1 LNHDA and CDR2 SQIVND (reference sequence). CDR3 sequence: CASSYRDSSYEQYF. The DNA of the CDR3 is TGTGCCAGTAGTTACAGGGATAGCTCCTACGAGCAGTACTTC.

This clone has more than one count but fewer than ten. This sequence joins TRBV4-1 and TRBJ2-2; tentatively, D is TRBD2 (6 bases). CDR1 and CDR2 from the germline V gene are MGHRA and YSYEKL. The CDR3 contains 15 residues. Trimming pared 3 bases from V and 4 bases from J, leaving 12 bases between. CDR3 protein: CASSHSRTITGELFF. For the CDR3, the DNA is TGCGCCAGCAGCCACTCACGGACTATCACCGGGGAGCTGTTTTTT.

The gene calls are TRBV7-2 and TRBJ2-5; 9 bases are a match to TRBD1. Germline V gene data show CDR1 as SGHTA and CDR2 as FQGNSA. The CDR3 has 14 residues. Germline trimming cut 3 bases from V and 2 bases from J; bases unmatched to any gene: 1. Here the CDR3 reads CASSLTGGQETQYF. In DNA, the CDR3 is TGTGCCAGCAGCTTGACAGGGGGGCAAGAGACCCAGTACTTC.

V and J are TRBV6-5 and TRBJ1-5, with D tentatively TRBD1 (6 bases). This CDR3 has 12 amino acids. Germline V lookup: CDR1 MNHEY, CDR2 SVGAGI. Trimming cost V 8 bases and J 6 bases, with 11 bases left between them. The CDR3 DNA follows: TGTGCCAGCTCGCAGGGGATTCAGCCCCAGCATTTT. Protein product: CASSQGIQPQHF.

This chain links TRBV3-1 (or the pseudogene TRBV3-2) with TRBJ2-2, with D possibly being TRBD1 or TRBD2 (5 bases each). V lost 2 bases and J 6 bases, leaving 19 bases between the germline ends. Germline V gene sequence: CDR1 LGHDT, CDR2 YNNKEL (reference sequence). The CDR3 is 17 residues long. The CDR3 region has the DNA TGTGCCAGCAGCCAATGGGGGAGACGGTTTTATGCCGGGGAGCTGTTTTTT. Its protein is CASSQWGRRFYAGELFF.